This T cell receptor (beta chain) was captured by sequencing in a study of control samples from healthy donors and cancer patients. The sample holds a few counts of this clone. Measured with immunoSEQ multiplex PCR; TCRdb has only the in-frame clones, and not every one. This table has approximately 120,000 clones, around 86% appearing once. Germline CDR1 and CDR2: SGHRS and YFSETQ. The V end was cut by 2 bases, the J end by 4 bases, with 11 bases between. The length of the CDR3 is 14 residues. Specimen: blood. The rearrangement links TRBV5-1 to TRBJ2-3; D possibly corresponds to TRBD2 (6 bases). The source is a man between 40 and 49 years old in good health. The CDR3 protein is CASSFSSAADTQYF. CDR3 nucleotides: TGCGCCAGCAGCTTCTCTAGCGCGGCAGATACGCAGTATTTT. The whole variable domain, remainder taken from reference TRBV5-1 and TRBJ2-3, is KAGVTQTPRYLIKTRGQQVTLSCSPISGHRSVSWYQQTPGQGLQFLFEYFSETQRNKGNFPGRFSGRQFSNSRSEMNVSTLELGDSALYLCASSFSSAADTQYFGPGTRLTVL.